A selection of T cell receptor beta chains follows, all from one sample in a study of Tregs in tolerant kidney transplant recipients. Measured with immunoSEQ multiplex PCR; TCRdb has only the in-frame clones, and not every one. The sample records 85,000 to 90,000 clones, 90% to 95% being singletons. Sample: CD8+ T cells from blood. The source of these receptors is a human donor in good health. CDR3s include the opening cysteine and the closing phenylalanine or tryptophan. Each record gives: clone size, CDR3 length, V gene, J gene, D gene, CDR3 protein, CDR3 DNA. The D gene is left open where the match is weak. The size field is filled for only some rows; it gives once, few, many or a size class.

abundance: once; len: 15; v_gene: TRBV25-1; j_gene: TRBJ2-5; d_gene: -; CDR3aa: CASTGGGSRQETQYF; CDR3nt: TGTGCCAGCACCGGGGGCGGGAGCCGCCAAGAGACCCAGTACTTC
abundance: -; len: 16; v_gene: TRBV7-6; j_gene: TRBJ2-3; d_gene: -; CDR3aa: CASSPRETASTDTQYF; CDR3nt: TGTGCCAGCAGCCCGAGGGAAACGGCTAGCACAGATACGCAGTATTTT
abundance: -; len: 16; v_gene: TRBV30; j_gene: TRBJ2-3; d_gene: -; CDR3aa: CAWSVGRGVDTDTQYF; CDR3nt: TGTGCCTGGAGTGTAGGTAGGGGGGTGGACACAGATACGCAGTATTTT
abundance: -; len: 15; v_gene: TRBV2; j_gene: TRBJ1-1; d_gene: -; CDR3aa: CASRERQVLPSEAFF; CDR3nt: TGTGCCAGCAGGGAAAGACAGGTCCTCCCAAGTGAAGCTTTCTTT
abundance: -; len: 16; v_gene: TRBV2; j_gene: TRBJ2-1; d_gene: TRBD1; CDR3aa: CASSEPGTDSYNEQFF; CDR3nt: TGTGCCAGCAGTGAACCCGGGACAGACTCCTACAATGAGCAGTTCTTC
abundance: -; len: 15; v_gene: TRBV27; j_gene: TRBJ2-5; d_gene: -; CDR3aa: CASSLGVLDQETQYF; CDR3nt: TGTGCCAGCAGTTTAGGGGTTCTGGACCAAGAGACCCAGTACTTC
abundance: -; len: 14; v_gene: TRBV6-6; j_gene: TRBJ1-2; d_gene: -; CDR3aa: CASSYFPPGDGYTF; CDR3nt: TGTGCCAGCAGTTACTTCCCACCTGGCGATGGCTACACCTTC
abundance: -; len: 13; v_gene: TRBV30; j_gene: TRBJ1-2; d_gene: -; CDR3aa: CAWSVSGSYGYTF; CDR3nt: TGTGCCTGGAGTGTTTCCGGGTCCTATGGCTACACCTTC
abundance: -; len: 15; v_gene: TRBV2; j_gene: TRBJ2-7; d_gene: -; CDR3aa: CASSEDPSPPDEQYF; CDR3nt: TGTGCCAGCAGTGAAGACCCATCCCCTCCTGACGAGCAGTACTTC
abundance: -; len: 12; v_gene: TRBV30; j_gene: TRBJ1-2; d_gene: -; CDR3aa: CAWSGDPPGYTF; CDR3nt: TGTGCCTGGAGCGGGGACCCACCAGGCTACACCTTC
abundance: -; len: 16; v_gene: TRBV7-9; j_gene: TRBJ1-1; d_gene: -; CDR3aa: CASSLDGQLGATEAFF; CDR3nt: TGTGCCAGCAGCTTAGACGGACAGCTCGGGGCCACTGAAGCTTTCTTT
abundance: -; len: 15; v_gene: TRBV7-2; j_gene: TRBJ1-2; d_gene: TRBD1; CDR3aa: CASSQGTGRGYGYTF; CDR3nt: TGTGCCAGCAGCCAAGGGACAGGGAGGGGCTATGGCTACACCTTC
abundance: -; len: 11; v_gene: TRBV7-9; j_gene: TRBJ1-1; d_gene: -; CDR3aa: CASSINTEAFF; CDR3nt: TGTGCCAGCAGCATAAACACTGAAGCTTTCTTT
abundance: few; len: 15; v_gene: TRBV7-6; j_gene: TRBJ2-3; d_gene: -; CDR3aa: CASSLTGAISHTQYF; CDR3nt: TGTGCCAGCAGCTTAACCGGGGCCATCTCCCATACGCAGTATTTT
abundance: -; len: 16; v_gene: TRBV7-8; j_gene: TRBJ2-2; d_gene: -; CDR3aa: CASSLVQGRNTGELFF; CDR3nt: TGTGCCAGCAGCTTAGTGCAGGGGCGAAACACCGGGGAGCTGTTTTTT
abundance: -; len: 15; v_gene: TRBV19; j_gene: TRBJ2-6; d_gene: -; CDR3aa: CASSIGISGANVLTF; CDR3nt: TGTGCCAGTAGTATCGGTATCTCTGGGGCCAACGTCCTGACTTTC
abundance: -; len: 15; v_gene: TRBV6-5; j_gene: TRBJ2-1; d_gene: -; CDR3aa: CASSYSTGVANEQFF; CDR3nt: TGTGCCAGCAGTTACTCTACGGGGGTCGCAAATGAGCAGTTCTTC
abundance: -; len: 16; v_gene: TRBV4-2; j_gene: TRBJ2-5; d_gene: -; CDR3aa: CASSQAAGAPQETQYF; CDR3nt: TGTGCCAGCAGCCAAGCCGCGGGGGCCCCCCAAGAGACCCAGTACTTC
abundance: -; len: 13; v_gene: TRBV10-3; j_gene: TRBJ2-7; d_gene: TRBD1; CDR3aa: CAISEGQGFEQYF; CDR3nt: TGTGCCATCAGTGAGGGACAGGGGTTTGAGCAGTACTTC
abundance: few; len: 16; v_gene: TRBV30; j_gene: TRBJ1-6; d_gene: -; CDR3aa: CAWSVSVDSYNSPLHF; CDR3nt: TGTGCCTGGAGTGTATCAGTGGACTCCTATAATTCACCCCTCCACTTT
abundance: -; len: 12; v_gene: TRBV19; j_gene: TRBJ1-2; d_gene: -; CDR3aa: CASLGGSYGYTF; CDR3nt: TGTGCCAGCCTAGGCGGGAGTTATGGCTACACCTTC
abundance: -; len: 16; v_gene: TRBV27; j_gene: TRBJ1-6; d_gene: -; CDR3aa: CASSLGGGSYNSPLHF; CDR3nt: TGTGCCAGCAGTTTAGGTGGGGGCTCCTATAATTCACCCCTCCACTTT
abundance: -; len: 16; v_gene: TRBV27; j_gene: TRBJ2-7; d_gene: TRBD1; CDR3aa: CASSSSGTGSRYEQYF; CDR3nt: TGTGCCAGCAGTTCCTCCGGGACAGGGTCTAGGTACGAGCAGTACTTC
abundance: -; len: 15; v_gene: TRBV15; j_gene: TRBJ2-7; d_gene: -; CDR3aa: CATSRTTGTIREQYF; CDR3nt: TGTGCCACCAGCAGAACGACCGGGACAATTCGCGAGCAGTACTTC
abundance: -; len: 14; v_gene: TRBV5-6; j_gene: TRBJ1-2; d_gene: -; CDR3aa: CASSYGSGTGGYTF; CDR3nt: TGTGCCAGCAGCTACGGTTCGGGGACGGGAGGCTACACCTTC
abundance: -; len: 15; v_gene: TRBV5-1; j_gene: TRBJ2-1; d_gene: -; CDR3aa: CASSLGARSYNEQFF; CDR3nt: TGCGCCAGCAGCTTGGGCGCTCGCTCCTACAATGAGCAGTTCTTC
abundance: once; len: 19; v_gene: TRBV30; j_gene: TRBJ1-2; d_gene: -; CDR3aa: CAWSSMGRGTHTRNYGYTF; CDR3nt: TGTGCCTGGAGTTCTATGGGAAGGGGTACGCATACACGAAACTATGGCTACACCTTC
abundance: -; len: 16; v_gene: TRBV5-8; j_gene: TRBJ2-3; d_gene: -; CDR3aa: CASSIPGDLFTDTQYF; CDR3nt: TGTGCCAGCAGCATACCGGGTGACCTTTTCACAGATACGCAGTATTTT
abundance: -; len: 15; v_gene: TRBV7-9; j_gene: TRBJ1-1; d_gene: TRBD1; CDR3aa: CASSSYRDRDTEAFF; CDR3nt: TGTGCCAGCAGCTCATACCGGGACAGGGACACTGAAGCTTTCTTT
abundance: -; len: 13; v_gene: TRBV27; j_gene: TRBJ2-3; d_gene: -; CDR3aa: CASGLPTRDTQYF; CDR3nt: TGTGCCAGCGGTTTACCGACCCGGGATACGCAGTATTTT
abundance: -; len: 14; v_gene: TRBV9; j_gene: TRBJ2-5; d_gene: -; CDR3aa: CASSVGGTPETQYF; CDR3nt: TGTGCCAGCAGCGTAGGAGGCACCCCGGAGACCCAGTACTTC